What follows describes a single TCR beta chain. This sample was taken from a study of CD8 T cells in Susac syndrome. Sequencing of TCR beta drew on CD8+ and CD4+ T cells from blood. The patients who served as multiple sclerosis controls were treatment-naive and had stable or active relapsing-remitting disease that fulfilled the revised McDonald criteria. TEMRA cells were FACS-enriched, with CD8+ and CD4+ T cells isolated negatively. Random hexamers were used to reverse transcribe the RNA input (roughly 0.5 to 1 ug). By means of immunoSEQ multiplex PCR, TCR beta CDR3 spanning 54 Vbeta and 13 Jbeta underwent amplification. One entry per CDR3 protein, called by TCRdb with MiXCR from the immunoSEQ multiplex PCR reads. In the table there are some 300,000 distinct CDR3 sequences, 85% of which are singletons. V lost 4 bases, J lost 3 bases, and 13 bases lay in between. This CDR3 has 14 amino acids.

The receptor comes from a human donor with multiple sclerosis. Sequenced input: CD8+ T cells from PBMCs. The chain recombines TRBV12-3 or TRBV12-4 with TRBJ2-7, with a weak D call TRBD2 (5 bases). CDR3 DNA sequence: TGTGCCAGCAGTTCTCCGCCGGGGTTCTACGAGCAGTACTTC. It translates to CASSSPPGFYEQYF.